This passage covers 7 T cell receptor beta chains from one sample sequenced in a study of blood T cell repertoires in COVID-19. TCRdb's table, derived via immunoSEQ multiplex PCR, lists solely in-frame clones and lacks some. In the table there are about 170,000 clones, 80% to 95% of which are singletons. What was sequenced was peripheral blood. The receptors come from a man aged 30-40 years with COVID-19, enrolled during active disease.

The rearrangement uses TRBV5-6 and TRBJ2-5; possible D gene TRBD1, 5 bases. The V end lost 2 bases, the J end lost 2 bases, and 7 bases lay between the germline ends. This CDR3 has 13 residues. Germline V lookup: CDR1 SGHDT, CDR2 YYEEEE. The chain's CDR3 is CASSLDRQETQYF. Here the CDR3 DNA reads TGTGCCAGCAGCTTAGACAGACAAGAGACCCAGTACTTC.

The CDR3 reads CASSSHDGMQFF. The DNA for the CDR3 is TGTGCCAGCAGCTCCCACGACGGGATGCAGTTCTTC. This chain joins TRBV7-2 and TRBJ2-1; D may be TRBD2 (5 bases). Between the trimmed V and J ends, which lost 4 bases and 12 bases, there was a span of 13 bases. Looked up from germline, CDR1 is SGHTA and CDR2 is FQGNSA. There are 12 residues in the CDR3.

The chain is built from TRBV28 and TRBJ1-1; possibly TRBD1 for D (6 bases). There are 17 residues in the CDR3. Trimming removed 1 base from V and 1 base from J, with 16 bases in between. Germline CDR1 reads MDHEN; CDR2 reads SYDVKM. The CDR3 coding sequence is TGTGCCAGCAGTTTATATTTCCGGGGAGGGGGGAACACTGAAGCTTTCTTT. As protein: CASSLYFRGGGNTEAFF.

This chain uses TRBV12-3 or TRBV12-4 with TRBJ2-3; D unclear. The V end was cut by 5 bases, the J end by 6 bases, with 9 bases between. The CDR3 spans 12 residues. The CDR3 nucleotides read TGTGCCAGCAGTCCTTTTGTGGATACGCAGTATTTT. It yields the protein CASSPFVDTQYF.

The rearrangement joins TRBV14 to TRBJ2-3; D is possibly TRBD2 (6 bases). Trimming left V 4 bases short and J 8 bases short, with 13 bases between. This CDR3 is built from 13 residues. Germline V gene lookup returns CDR1 SGHDN and CDR2 FVKESK. The CDR3 spells CASSPLSSVTQYF. CDR3 nucleotides: TGTGCCAGCAGCCCACTTTCTAGCGTTACGCAGTATTTT.

The V and J genes are TRBV4-1 and TRBJ2-7; 10 bases are a match to TRBD2. CDR1 MGHRA and CDR2 YSYEKL come from the germline V gene. The CDR3 has 16 amino acids. V lost 3 bases to trimming and J lost 0 bases; unmatched junction nucleotides: 5. The CDR3 reads CASSQLTSGYSYEQYF. CDR3 bases: TGCGCCAGCAGCCAGTTGACTAGCGGGTACTCCTACGAGCAGTACTTC.

The chain recombines TRBV4-3 with TRBJ2-7; 7 positions agree with TRBD1. The ends lost 0 bases at V and 7 bases at J; junction bases unmatched: 9. Germline CDR1 and CDR2: LGHNA and YSLEER. The CDR3 is made up of 15 amino acids. CDR3 protein: CASSQDVQGTSEQYF. CDR3 nucleotides: TGCGCCAGCAGCCAAGATGTACAGGGGACGAGTGAGCAGTACTTC.